This TCR beta chain was obtained from a study of cytomegalovirus exposure and HLA in healthy donors. Amplification used 60 Vbeta primers and 13 Jbeta primers. The data were produced by immunoSEQ multiplex PCR, yet TCRdb's version contains in-frame clones alone and is incomplete. This sample has about 180,000 clones, with over 70% found just once. V lost 6 bases, J lost 4 bases, and 9 bases lay in between. Germline loops: CDR1 MNHEY, CDR2 SMNVEV (reference sequence). CDR3 length: 12 residues. Notes on the study in general: Information on immune exposure was restricted to one variable (CMV serostatus).

For this clone: Its antigen remains unknown.

The chain combines TRBV27 with TRBJ1-1, with D uncertain. The TCR originated in a woman aged 25-40 years in good health and CMV-seropositive. The sample was PBMCs. The CDR3 spells CASSSAGTEAFF. In nucleotides, the CDR3 is TGTGCCAGCAGCAGCGCGGGCACTGAAGCTTTCTTT.